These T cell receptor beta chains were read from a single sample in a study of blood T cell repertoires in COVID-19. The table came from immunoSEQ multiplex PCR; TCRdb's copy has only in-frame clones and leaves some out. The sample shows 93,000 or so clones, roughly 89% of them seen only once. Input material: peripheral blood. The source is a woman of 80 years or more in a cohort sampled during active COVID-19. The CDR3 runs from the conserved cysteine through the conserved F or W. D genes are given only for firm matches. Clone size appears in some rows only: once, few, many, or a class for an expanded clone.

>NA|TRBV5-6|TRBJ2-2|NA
TGTGCCAGCAGCCTGGATCAACCCTTAGGGGAAGCGAACACCGGGGAGCTGTTTTTT
CASSLDQPLGEANTGELFF
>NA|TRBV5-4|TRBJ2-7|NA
TGTGCCAGCAGCGTTGACAGCTTCCCACAGTACTTC
CASSVDSFPQYF
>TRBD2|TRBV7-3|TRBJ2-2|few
TGTGCCAGCAGCCCAGGACTAGCTCAGAACGGGGAGCTGTTTTTT
CASSPGLAQNGELFF
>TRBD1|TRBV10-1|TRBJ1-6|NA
TGCGCCAGCACCGGAGACAGGGAAAATTCACCCCTCCACTTT
CASTGDRENSPLHF
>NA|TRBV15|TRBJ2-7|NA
TGTGCCACCAGCAGCCCATGGGGACTCTCCTACGAGCAGTACTTC
CATSSPWGLSYEQYF
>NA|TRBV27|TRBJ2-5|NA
TGTGCCAGCAGTTTAGGGCAGGGCGTAGAGACCCAGTACTTC
CASSLGQGVETQYF
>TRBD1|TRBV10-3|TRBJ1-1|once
TGTGCCATCAGTGAGAATAGTCGGGACAGGGGCACTGAAGCTTTCTTT
CAISENSRDRGTEAFF
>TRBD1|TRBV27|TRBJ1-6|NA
TGTGCCAGCAGTCCCCGGGACAGGGGAAATAATTCACCCCTCCACTTT
CASSPRDRGNNSPLHF
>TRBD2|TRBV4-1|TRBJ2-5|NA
TGCGCCAGCAGCCTTGGAAGGACTAGGCCGTACCAAGAGACCCAGTACTTC
CASSLGRTRPYQETQYF
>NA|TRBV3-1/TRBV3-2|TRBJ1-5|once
TGTGCCAGCAGCCTCGCGGGGGGCTATCAGCCCCAGCATTTT
CASSLAGGYQPQHF
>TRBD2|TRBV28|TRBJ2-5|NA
TGTGCCAGCAGTTTAGCGCGACTAGCGGGAGTGGTAGAGACCCAGTACTTC
CASSLARLAGVVETQYF
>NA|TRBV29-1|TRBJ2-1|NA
TGCAGCGTTGGGCGGACTGGCTCCTACAATGAGCAGTTCTTC
CSVGRTGSYNEQFF
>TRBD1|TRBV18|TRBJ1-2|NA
TGTGCCAGCTCACCAAGTAAGGGGGCCGGCTACACCTTC
CASSPSKGAGYTF
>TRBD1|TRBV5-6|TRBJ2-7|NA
TGTGCCAGCAGCTTGTGGGGACAGGGGGCCTACGAGCAGTACTTC
CASSLWGQGAYEQYF
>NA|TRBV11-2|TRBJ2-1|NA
TGTGCCAGCAGCCTGTTACCGGGACTTTCCCATGAGCAGTTCTTC
CASSLLPGLSHEQFF
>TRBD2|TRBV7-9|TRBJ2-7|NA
TGTGCCAGCCAGCGGGGGGGGTTTGACGAGCAGTACTTC
CASQRGGFDEQYF
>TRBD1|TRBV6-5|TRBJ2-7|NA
TGTGCCAGCAGTCCTCGGACAGGGGGCTACGAGCAGTACTTC
CASSPRTGGYEQYF
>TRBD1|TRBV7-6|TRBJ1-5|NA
TGTGCCAGCAGCCCGGACAGGGTCAGGCAGCCCCAGCATTTT
CASSPDRVRQPQHF
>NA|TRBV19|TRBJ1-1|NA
TGTGCCAGTAGCATACAGGGGAACACTGAAGCTTTCTTT
CASSIQGNTEAFF
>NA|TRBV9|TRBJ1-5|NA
TGTGCCAGCAGCCCCCACAGGGATGGGCAGCCCCAGCATTTT
CASSPHRDGQPQHF
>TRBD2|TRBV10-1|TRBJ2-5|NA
TGCGCCAGCAGTCCTGCTAGCGGGGGTCAAGAGACCCAGTACTTC
CASSPASGGQETQYF
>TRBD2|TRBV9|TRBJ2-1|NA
TGTGCCAGCAGCGCATCTTATTTACTAGCGGGGGGGCCAGACAATGAGCAGTTCTTC
CASSASYLLAGGPDNEQFF
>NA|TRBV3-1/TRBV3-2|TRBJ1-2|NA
TGTGCCAGCAGCCTCGGGGTAAATCTTGACTATGGCTACACCTTC
CASSLGVNLDYGYTF
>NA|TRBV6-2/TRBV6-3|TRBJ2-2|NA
TGTGCCAGCAGTTTTGCGGGCCTATACGGGGAGCTGTTTTTT
CASSFAGLYGELFF
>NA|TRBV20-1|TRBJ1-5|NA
TGCAGTGCTAGTGAGGCTCAGCCCCAGCATTTT
CSASEAQPQHF
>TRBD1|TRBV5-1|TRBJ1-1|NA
TGCGCCAGCCAACCGGGTGACAGGGGGCACACTGAAGCTTTCTTT
CASQPGDRGHTEAFF
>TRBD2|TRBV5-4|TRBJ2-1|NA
TGTGCCAGCAGCCCCGGGACTAGCGGGAGTAATGAGCAGTTCTTC
CASSPGTSGSNEQFF
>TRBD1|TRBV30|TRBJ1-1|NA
TGTGCCTGGACCCGACAGGGGGCGAGGACTGAAGCTTTCTTT
CAWTRQGARTEAFF
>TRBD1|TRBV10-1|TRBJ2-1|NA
TGCGCCAGCAGTGTGAGGACAGGGTCCTACAATGAGCAGTTCTTC
CASSVRTGSYNEQFF
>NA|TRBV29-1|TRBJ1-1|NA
TGCAGCGGTAGGGCAGGGTCTCGCACTGAAGCTTTCTTT
CSGRAGSRTEAFF
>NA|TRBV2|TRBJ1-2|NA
TGTGCCAGCGGACGACAGACTAACTATGGCTACACCTTC
CASGRQTNYGYTF
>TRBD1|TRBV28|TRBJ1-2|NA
TGTGCCAGCAGTTTCCCGACAGGGGAAGGATATGGCTACACCTTC
CASSFPTGEGYGYTF
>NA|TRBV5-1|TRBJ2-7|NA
TGCGCCAGCAGCACCAGGGTGTCCTACGAGCAGTACTTC
CASSTRVSYEQYF
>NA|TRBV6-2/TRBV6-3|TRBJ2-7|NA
TGTGCCAGCAGTTACGGCGGCCTCTACGAGCAGTACTTC
CASSYGGLYEQYF
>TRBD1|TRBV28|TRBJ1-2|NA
TGTGCCAGCAGTTTAGGGTTAGGGACAGGGAGGGGCTACACCTTC
CASSLGLGTGRGYTF
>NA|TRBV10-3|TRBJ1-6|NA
TGTGCCATCGCTGAGCAGGGTAGTTCACCCCTCCACTTT
CAIAEQGSSPLHF
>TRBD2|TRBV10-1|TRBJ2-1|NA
TGCGCCAGCAGTGACTTCTCGGGTAGCGGCGGGAGGGAGAATGAGCAGTTCTTC
CASSDFSGSGGRENEQFF
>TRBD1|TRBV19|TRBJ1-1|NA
TGTGCCAGTAACGCAGGGGGCTATGAAGCTTTCTTT
CASNAGGYEAFF
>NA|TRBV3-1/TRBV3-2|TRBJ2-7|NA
TGTGCCAGCAGTCGCTCAGGGGTGAGGGCCGAGCAGTACTTC
CASSRSGVRAEQYF
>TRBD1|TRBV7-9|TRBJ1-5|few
TGTGCCAGCAGCTTAACTCCGACAGGGGCAAATCAGCCCCAGCATTTT
CASSLTPTGANQPQHF
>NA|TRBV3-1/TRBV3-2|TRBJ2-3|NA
TGTGCCAGCAGCAAGTCCCCCCAGACAGATACGCAGTATTTT
CASSKSPQTDTQYF
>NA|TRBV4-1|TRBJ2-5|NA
TGCGCCAGCAGCCAAGATTTCGGGACCCAGTACTTC
CASSQDFGTQYF
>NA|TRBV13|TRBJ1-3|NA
TGTGCCAGCAGCTATGAACGGGGAAGCTCTGGAAACACCATATATTTT
CASSYERGSSGNTIYF
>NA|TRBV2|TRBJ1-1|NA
TGTGCCTGGGGCAGCAGAACCACTGAAGCTTTCTTT
CAWGSRTTEAFF
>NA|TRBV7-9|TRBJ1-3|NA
TGTGCCAGCAGCTTAGAGGGACTCAACTCTGGAAACACCATATATTTT
CASSLEGLNSGNTIYF
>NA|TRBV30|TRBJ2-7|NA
TGTGCCTGGAGTGTAGCCCACGAGCAGTACTTC
CAWSVAHEQYF
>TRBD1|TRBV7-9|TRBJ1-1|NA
TGTGCCAGCAGCTTAGGTTCAGGGGGTCCTGAAGCTTTCTTT
CASSLGSGGPEAFF
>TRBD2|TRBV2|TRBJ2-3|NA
TGTGCCAGCTTCGCACTAGCGGGGCGCACAGATACGCAGTATTTT
CASFALAGRTDTQYF